One TCR beta chain is described in this entry. Profiled with immunoSEQ multiplex PCR; TCRdb holds only in-frame clones, not every one. The sample records about 53,000 clones, almost 90% being singletons. From germline, CDR1 is MNHEY and CDR2 SMNVEV (reference sequence). Trimming took 4 bases from V and 0 from J, leaving 11 bases between them. CDR3 size: 15 residues. The sample originates from a study of T cell changes during pregnancy in multiple sclerosis. Source: peripheral blood, taken after pregnancy. V and J are TRBV27 and TRBJ2-3; D is possibly TRBD2 (5 bases). The sequence derives from a female donor in good health, enrolled as a control in a pregnancy study. The CDR3 DNA sequence: TGTGCCAGCAGTTCCACGGGAACTAGCACAGATACGCAGTATTTT. It yields the protein CASSSTGTSTDTQYF.